What follows are 9 T cell receptor beta chains derived from one specimen sequenced in a study of T cell responses to AZD1222 COVID-19 vaccine. The protocol was immunoSEQ multiplex PCR, while the TCRdb copy is restricted to in-frame clones and leaves out a portion. The sample has 95,000 to 100,000 clones; around 85% are singletons. Sequenced material: peripheral blood, taken 28 days after the second AZD1222 dose. The receptors here all came from an adult who received the AZD1222 COVID-19 vaccine.

The chain recombines TRBV24-1 with TRBJ2-5; D not certain. V lost 5 bases and J 1 base, leaving 7 bases between the germline ends. The CDR3 is 13 residues long. Germline V lookup: CDR1 KGHDR, CDR2 SFDVKD. CDR3 sequence reads: CATSAGSQETQYF. CDR3 in DNA: TGTGCCACCAGTGCCGGGTCCCAAGAGACCCAGTACTTC.

The chain recombines TRBV3-1 (or the pseudogene TRBV3-2) with TRBJ2-5, with 9 bases matching TRBD2. V lost 0 bases to trimming and J lost 4 bases; unmatched junction nucleotides: 6. Germline V gives CDR1 LGHDT, CDR2 YNNKEL (reference sequence). This CDR3 contains 16 residues. The CDR3 is CASSQERLAGPETQYF. The CDR3 region has the DNA TGTGCCAGCAGCCAAGAAAGGCTAGCGGGGCCAGAGACCCAGTACTTC.

The genes are TRBV5-8 and TRBJ2-3, with D maybe TRBD1 (5 bases). CDR3 length: 14 amino acids. The V end lost 3 bases, the J end lost 1 base, and 9 bases lay between the germline ends. Germline V gene data show CDR1 as SGHTS and CDR2 as YDEGEE. The CDR3 is CASSSRQRTDTQYF. In DNA form, the CDR3 reads TGTGCCAGCAGCTCCAGACAGCGCACAGATACGCAGTATTTT. The complete variable domain, with remaining parts taken from reference TRBV5-8 and TRBJ2-3, reads EAGVTQSPTHLIKTRGQQATLRCSPISGHTSVYWYQQALGLGLQFLLWYDEGEERNRGNFPPRFSGRQFPNYSSELNVNALELEDSALYLCASSSRQRTDTQYFGPGTRLTVL.

This rearrangement joins TRBV19 to TRBJ1-2; D may be TRBD1 (5 bases). Trimming cost V 5 bases and J 3 bases, with 16 bases left between them. The CDR3 has 15 amino acids. Looked up from germline, CDR1 is LNHDA and CDR2 is SQIVND (reference sequence). CDR3 bases: TGTGCCAGTAGTCTCACCCAGGGAACTTACTATGGCTACACCTTC. This gives the protein CASSLTQGTYYGYTF.

The chain carries TRBV7-3 and TRBJ2-2; TRBD2 might be the D (5 bases). This CDR3 has 14 amino acids. Germline V gene sequence: CDR1 SGHTA, CDR2 FQGTGA. The ends were cut back, 3 bases at V and 2 bases at J, with 7 bases in the middle. CDR3 nucleotides: TGTGCCAGCAGCTTCGGGGTTAACACCGGGGAGCTGTTTTTT. Translated, it gives CASSFGVNTGELFF. Supplemented by reference TRBV7-3 and TRBJ2-2, the full variable domain reads GAGVSQTPSNKVTEKGKYVELRCDPISGHTALYWYRQSLGQGPEFLIYFQGTGAADDSGLPNDRFFAVRPEGSVSTLKIQRTERGDSAVYLCASSFGVNTGELFFGEGSRLTVL.

V is TRBV27 and J is TRBJ2-1; 7 positions agree with TRBD2. The CDR3 is 15 residues long. Per germline, CDR1 MNHEY and CDR2 SMNVEV (reference sequence). V was pared by 1 base and J by 4 bases, with 4 bases of the junction left unmatched. CDR3 protein: CASSLFLAAYNEQFF. The CDR3, as DNA: TGTGCCAGCAGTTTATTCCTAGCGGCATACAATGAGCAGTTCTTC.

The DNA of the CDR3 is TGTGCCAGCAGCCCAAGAGGAACAGGGGGAGAGACTGGCTACACCTTC. Translation gives CASSPRGTGGETGYTF. The chain recombines TRBV4-2 with TRBJ1-2; 8 nucleotides line up with TRBD1. The germline CDR1 and CDR2 sequences are LGHNA and YNFKEQ. The CDR3 is 16 amino acids. The ends lost 4 bases at V and 7 bases at J; junction bases unmatched: 14.

This sequence joins TRBV9 and TRBJ2-7; D perhaps matches TRBD1 (7 bases). The germline V gene has CDR1 SGDLS and CDR2 YYNGEE. The CDR3 spans 15 residues. Trimming stripped 0 bases from V and 3 bases from J, with 13 bases between. The CDR3 reads CASSVGRRGDYEQYF. In DNA, the CDR3 is TGTGCCAGCAGCGTAGGGCGCAGGGGGGACTACGAGCAGTACTTC.

The table lists this clone with a count of one. V gene TRBV27 combines with J gene TRBJ2-3; tentatively, D is TRBD2 (5 bases). This CDR3 has 15 amino acids. Germline CDR1 MNHEY, CDR2 SMNVEV (reference sequence). With 8 bases removed from V and 0 bases from J, the gap between germline ends came to 15 bases. The CDR3 DNA sequence: TGTGCCAGCGGCTTTAGCGATTCCAGCACAGATACGCAGTATTTT. Translation gives CASGFSDSSTDTQYF.